One sample yielded the 7 T cell receptor beta chains listed below, sequenced in a study of identical twins. Each CDR3 protein is one row after TCRdb ran MiXCR on the 5' RACE reads. The profile shows 1.5 million to 2 million distinct CDR3 sequences, about 32% of them singletons. Sequenced material: cord blood. These receptor sequences come from a newborn girl in good health.

This clonotype was seen more than once but under ten times. This sequence joins TRBV20-1 and TRBJ2-3; 14 bases are a match to TRBD2. The CDR3 has 12 amino acids. Looked up from germline, CDR1 is DFQATT and CDR2 is SNEGSKA (reference sequence). DNA for the CDR3: TGCGCGGGACTAGCGGGGGTAGATACGCAGTATTTT. Encoded protein: CAGLAGVDTQYF.

This chain uses TRBV5-1 with TRBJ2-1, with TRBD2 identical over 11 bases. With the DNA end fitting TRBJ2-7 better, the J assignment may be wrong. The CDR3 sequence is 17 residues long. CDR1 is SGHRS, CDR2 YFSETQ, per germline. CDR3 region: CASSLFGTSGGYNEQYF. CDR3 nucleotide sequence: TGCGCCAGCAGCTTGTTTGGGACTAGCGGAGGCTACAATGAGCAGTACTTC.

The chain joins TRBV9 to TRBJ1-1, with 7 nucleotides matching TRBD1. The CDR3 runs 14 residues. In germline, CDR1 is SGDLS, CDR2 YYNGEE. The junction had 5 bases not matched to a gene; V was cut back by 2 bases and J by 4 bases. The CDR3 DNA reads as TGTGCCAGCAGCGTCGAACCAGGGGGCACTGAAGCTTTCTTT. Translating it yields CASSVEPGGTEAFF.

Details on this clonotype: One junction end disagrees with the germline gene, perhaps due to a read error. V and J are TRBV10-2 and TRBJ2-5; 10 bases match TRBD2. CDR3 length equals 14 residues. The germline V gene encodes CDR1 WSHSY and CDR2 SAAADI. The CDR3 loop reads CACSGLAGEETQYF. CDR3 in DNA: TGCGCCTGCAGTGGGCTAGCGGGAGAAGAGACCCAGTACTTC.

The chain links TRBV4-1 to TRBJ1-1; possibly TRBD1 for D (6 bases). CDR3 length: 15 amino acids. Germline V lookup: CDR1 MGHRA, CDR2 YSYEKL. V gave up 3 bases and J gave up 0 bases, with 11 bases separating them. This CDR3 reads CASSQPQGMNTEAFF. Written as DNA, the CDR3 is TGCGCCAGCAGCCAGCCACAGGGTATGAACACTGAAGCTTTCTTT.

This sequence joins TRBV12-3 or TRBV12-4 and TRBJ2-5, with 11 positions matching TRBD2. The end of the DNA aligns better with TRBJ2-7, so the J call may be wrong. The CDR3 contains 15 residues. The chain's CDR3 is CASSLKGLAVYEQYF. CDR3 nucleotide sequence: TGTGCCAGCAGTTTGAAGGGACTAGCGGTCTACGAGCAGTACTTC.

J is TRBJ2-7 and V is TRBV20-1; TRBD2 agrees at 7 bases. The trim removed 0 bases at V and 3 bases at J, leaving 8 bases unmatched. The CDR3 spans 15 residues. Per the germline V gene, CDR1 is DFQATT and CDR2 is SNEGSKA (reference sequence). The CDR3 bases are TGCAGTGCTAGAGATCCCCGCGGGAGCCACTACGAGCAGTACTTC. Its protein is CSARDPRGSHYEQYF.